The T cell receptor (beta chain) under discussion was sequenced for a study of cytomegalovirus exposure and HLA in healthy donors. The overall study: Genotyping showed about 80% of hundreds of donors falling in the Caucasian-associated ancestry cluster. Study-wide results and limits: 87-base-pair reads could not separate some V segments, including TRBV6-2 and TRBV6-3.

The CDR3 is 14 amino acids. V lost 5 bases to trimming and J lost 2 bases, with 12 bases between them. Germline V gene sequence: CDR1 MDHEN, CDR2 SYDVKM. The PCR made use of 60 Vbeta and 13 Jbeta primers. TCRdb's table, derived via immunoSEQ multiplex PCR, lists solely in-frame clones and lacks some. The table has around 150,000 clones, approximately 80% seen once. About this clone itself: What it binds is not known.

This chain connects TRBV28 to TRBJ1-2, with D possibly matching TRBD1 (5 bases). What was sequenced was PBMCs. This TCR came from a woman aged 18-29 years in good health and CMV-seronegative. The CDR3 reads CASSPADSNYGYTF. The DNA of the CDR3 is TGTGCCAGCAGTCCAGCCGACAGCAACTATGGCTACACCTTC.